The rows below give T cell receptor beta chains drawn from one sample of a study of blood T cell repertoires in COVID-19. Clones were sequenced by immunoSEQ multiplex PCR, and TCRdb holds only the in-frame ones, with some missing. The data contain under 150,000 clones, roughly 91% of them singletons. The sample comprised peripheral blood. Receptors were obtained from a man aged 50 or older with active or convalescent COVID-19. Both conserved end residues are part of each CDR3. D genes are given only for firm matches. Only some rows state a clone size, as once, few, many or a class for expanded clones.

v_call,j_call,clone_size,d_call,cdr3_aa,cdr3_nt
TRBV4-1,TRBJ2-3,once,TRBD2,CASSRSWGAGGSDTQYF,TGCGCCAGCAGCCGCAGTTGGGGAGCGGGGGGTTCCGATACGCAGTATTTT
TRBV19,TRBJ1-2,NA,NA,CASSSPSSYGYTF,TGTGCCAGTAGTTCTCCTAGTAGCTATGGCTACACCTTC
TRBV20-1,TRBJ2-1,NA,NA,CSAAYNEQFF,TGCAGTGCAGCTTACAATGAGCAGTTCTTC
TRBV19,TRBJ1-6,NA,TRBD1,CASSMGTEKYNSPLHF,TGTGCCAGTAGTATGGGGACAGAGAAATATAATTCACCCCTCCACTTT
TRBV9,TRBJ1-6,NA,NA,CASSVGTGNSPLHF,TGTGCCAGCAGCGTAGGCACGGGGAATTCACCCCTCCACTTT
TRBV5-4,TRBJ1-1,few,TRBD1,CASSSGQGAAEAFF,TGTGCCAGCAGCTCTGGACAGGGGGCGGCTGAAGCTTTCTTT
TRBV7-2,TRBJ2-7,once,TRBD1,CASSRQGAGQYEQYF,TGTGCCAGCAGCAGACAGGGGGCTGGACAGTACGAGCAGTACTTC
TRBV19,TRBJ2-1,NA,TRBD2,CASSHGLAGGGYNEQFF,TGTGCCAGTAGCCACGGACTAGCGGGAGGTGGCTACAATGAGCAGTTCTTC
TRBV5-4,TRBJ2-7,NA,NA,CASSYMTRESLF,TGTGCCAGCAGCTATATGACTAGGGAGAGTCTCTTC
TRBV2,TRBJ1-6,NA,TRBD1,CASRGTAYNSPLHF,TGTGCCAGCAGAGGGACAGCCTATAATTCACCCCTCCACTTT
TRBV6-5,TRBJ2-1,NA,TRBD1,CASRNGQGYNEQFF,TGTGCCAGCAGAAACGGACAGGGGTACAATGAGCAGTTCTTC
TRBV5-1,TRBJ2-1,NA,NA,CASSFGIEVGDEQFF,TGCGCCAGCAGCTTCGGTATCGAGGTCGGGGATGAGCAGTTCTTC
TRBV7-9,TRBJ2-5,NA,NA,CASSRIGEMETQYF,TGTGCCAGCAGCCGGATAGGGGAAATGGAGACCCAGTACTTC
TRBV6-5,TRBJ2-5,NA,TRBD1,CASTRDREWETQYF,TGTGCCAGCACCAGGGACAGGGAGTGGGAGACCCAGTACTTC
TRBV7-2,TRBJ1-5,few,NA,CASSSGAQGWKAPSEPQHF,TGTGCCAGCAGCTCGGGCGCACAGGGTTGGAAGGCCCCAAGTGAGCCCCAGCATTTT
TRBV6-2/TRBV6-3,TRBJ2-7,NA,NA,CASSYPGGRVFEQYF,TGTGCCAGCAGTTACCCGGGGGGCCGAGTCTTCGAGCAGTACTTC
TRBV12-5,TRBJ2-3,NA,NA,CASALSTDTQYF,TGTGCTAGTGCCCTCAGCACAGATACGCAGTATTTT
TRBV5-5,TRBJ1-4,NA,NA,CASSARGGGEKLFF,TGTGCCAGCAGCGCCCGGGGAGGAGGTGAAAAACTGTTTTTT
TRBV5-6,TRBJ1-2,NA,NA,CASSLASLYGYTF,TGTGCCAGCAGCTTGGCTTCTTTGTATGGCTACACCTTC
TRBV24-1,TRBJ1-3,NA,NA,CATHKGNTIYF,TGTGCCACCCACAAGGGAAACACCATATATTTT
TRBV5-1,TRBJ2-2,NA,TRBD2,CASSLAVLAGASSTGELFF,TGCGCCAGCAGCTTGGCCGTTCTAGCGGGGGCCTCGAGCACCGGGGAGCTGTTTTTT
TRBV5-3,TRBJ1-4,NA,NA,CARSLDRALSEKLFF,TGTGCCAGAAGCTTGGACAGGGCTTTGAGTGAAAAACTGTTTTTT
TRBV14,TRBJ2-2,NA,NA,CASSQDTGFGELFF,TGTGCCAGCAGCCAAGATACAGGGTTCGGGGAGCTGTTTTTT
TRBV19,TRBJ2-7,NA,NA,CASSIDGGTNSYEQYF,TGTGCCAGTAGTATAGATGGAGGAACTAATTCCTACGAGCAGTACTTC
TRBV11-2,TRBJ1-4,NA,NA,CASSLLRQEGEKLFF,TGTGCCAGCAGCTTATTAAGACAGGAAGGTGAAAAACTGTTTTTT
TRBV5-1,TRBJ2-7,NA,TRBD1,CASSLDRGPYEQYF,TGCGCCAGCAGCTTGGACAGGGGACCCTACGAGCAGTACTTC